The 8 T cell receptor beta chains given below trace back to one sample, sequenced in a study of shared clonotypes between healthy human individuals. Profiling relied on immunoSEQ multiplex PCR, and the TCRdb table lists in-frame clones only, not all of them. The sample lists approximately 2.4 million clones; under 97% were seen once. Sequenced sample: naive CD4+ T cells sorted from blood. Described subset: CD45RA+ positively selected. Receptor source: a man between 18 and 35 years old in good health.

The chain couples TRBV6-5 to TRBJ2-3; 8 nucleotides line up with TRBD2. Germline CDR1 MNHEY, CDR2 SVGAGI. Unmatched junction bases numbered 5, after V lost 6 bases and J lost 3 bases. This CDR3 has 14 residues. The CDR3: CASRDGRATDTQYF. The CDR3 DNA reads TGTGCCAGCAGGGACGGGAGGGCGACAGATACGCAGTATTTT.

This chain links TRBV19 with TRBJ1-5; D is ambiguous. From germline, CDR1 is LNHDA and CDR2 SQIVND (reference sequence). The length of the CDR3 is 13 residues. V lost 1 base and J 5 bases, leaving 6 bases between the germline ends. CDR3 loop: CASSIGVDQPQHF. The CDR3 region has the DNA TGTGCCAGTAGTATAGGGGTCGATCAGCCCCAGCATTTT.

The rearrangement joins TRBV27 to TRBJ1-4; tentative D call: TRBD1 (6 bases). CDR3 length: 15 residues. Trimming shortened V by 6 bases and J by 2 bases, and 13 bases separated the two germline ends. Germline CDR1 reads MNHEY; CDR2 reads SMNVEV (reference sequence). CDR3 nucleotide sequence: TGTGCCAGCAGACTTACAGGGTCTACTAATGAAAAACTGTTTTTT. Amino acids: CASRLTGSTNEKLFF.

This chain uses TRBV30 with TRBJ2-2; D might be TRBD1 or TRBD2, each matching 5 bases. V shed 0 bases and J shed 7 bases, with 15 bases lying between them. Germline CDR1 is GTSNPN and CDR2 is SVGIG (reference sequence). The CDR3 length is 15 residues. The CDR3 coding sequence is TGTGCCTGGAGTGTGGGGGATTGGCGCGGCGGGGAGCTGTTTTTT. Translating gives CAWSVGDWRGGELFF.

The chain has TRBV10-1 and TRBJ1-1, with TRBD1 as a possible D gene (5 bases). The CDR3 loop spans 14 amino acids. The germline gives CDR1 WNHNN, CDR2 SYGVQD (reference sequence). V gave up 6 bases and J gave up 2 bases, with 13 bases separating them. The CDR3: CASRGDRQNTEAFF. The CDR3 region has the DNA TGCGCCAGCAGGGGAGACAGACAAAACACTGAAGCTTTCTTT.

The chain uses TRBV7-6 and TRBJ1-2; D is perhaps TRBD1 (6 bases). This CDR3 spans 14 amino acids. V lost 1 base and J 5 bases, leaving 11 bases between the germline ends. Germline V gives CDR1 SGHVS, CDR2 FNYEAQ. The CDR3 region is CASSLGTGLYGYTF. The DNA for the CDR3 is TGTGCCAGCAGCTTAGGTACAGGGTTATATGGCTACACCTTC.

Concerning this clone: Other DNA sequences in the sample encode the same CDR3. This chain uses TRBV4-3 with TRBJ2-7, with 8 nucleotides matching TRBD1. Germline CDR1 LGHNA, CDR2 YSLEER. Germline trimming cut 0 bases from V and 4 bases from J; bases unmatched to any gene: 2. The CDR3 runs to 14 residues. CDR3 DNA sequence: TGCGCCAGCAGCCAAGAGCAGGGGGCGTACGAGCAGTACTTC. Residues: CASSQEQGAYEQYF.

The CDR3 bases are TGCGCCAGCAGCCTCCATAGGGCCGGACCCTACGAGCAGTACTTC. Translation gives CASSLHRAGPYEQYF. The V gene is TRBV4-3, the J gene TRBJ2-7; no clear D. Germline CDR1 LGHNA, CDR2 YSLEER. The CDR3 is made up of 15 amino acids. V lost 4 bases to trimming and J lost 2 bases, with 15 bases between them.